These T cell receptor beta chains were read from a single sample in a study of blood T cell repertoires in COVID-19. The repertoire was sequenced with immunoSEQ multiplex PCR; TCRdb's copy has only in-frame clones and lacks some. The sample carries fewer than 300,000 clones, 81% recorded once. The sample was peripheral blood. The receptors originated from a woman in her sixties or seventies with active or convalescent COVID-19. The CDR3 runs from the conserved cysteine through the conserved F or W. A D gene is named only where the DNA matches it firmly. Part of the rows lack a size; the others show once, few, many or a class for expanded clones.

j_call d_call clone_size v_call cdr3_nt cdr3_aa
TRBJ1-5 TRBD1 - TRBV6-6 TGTGCCAGCAGTTGGGGGACAGGCCAAAATCAGCCCCAGCATTTT CASSWGTGQNQPQHF
TRBJ2-7 - few TRBV4-2 TGTGCCAGCAGCCAAGACTCGAGGGCGCCCTTCTACGAGCAGTACTTC CASSQDSRAPFYEQYF
TRBJ2-5 TRBD1 - TRBV14 TGTGCCAGCAGCCAGACCGCGGCAGGGGGTGAGACCCAGTACTTC CASSQTAAGGETQYF
TRBJ1-2 TRBD1 once TRBV10-3 TGTGCCACGGGGACAGGACCCGACCCCTATGGCTACACCTTC CATGTGPDPYGYTF
TRBJ2-1 - once TRBV6-5 TGTGCCGCCTCCGGGACTCGCTTTGGAGAGCAGTTCTTC CAASGTRFGEQFF
TRBJ1-2 TRBD1 - TRBV2 TGTGCCAGCACCATGACAGGGGGCTTGCGAGACTATGGCTACACCTTC CASTMTGGLRDYGYTF
TRBJ2-3 - many TRBV19 TGTGCCAGTTCGCCAAAGGGGCAAGATACGCAGTATTTT CASSPKGQDTQYF
TRBJ2-7 - - TRBV11-2 TGTGCCAGCAGCTTACTGGTACAGGGCGTCCTCTTC CASSLLVQGVLF
TRBJ2-5 - - TRBV5-1 TGCGCCAGCAGTTCGATTCCAGGGAATGGAGAGACCCAGTACTTC CASSSIPGNGETQYF
TRBJ1-1 - - TRBV27 TGTGCCAGCAGTCCCCCCCGAAGGGGTAGAACTGAAGCTTTCTTT CASSPPRRGRTEAFF
TRBJ1-6 TRBD1 - TRBV12-3/TRBV12-4 TGTGCCAGCAGTTCGACAGGGAATTCACCCCTCCACTTT CASSSTGNSPLHF
TRBJ2-1 - - TRBV19 TGTGCCAGTAGTATAGTCGTACTAGAGGAGCAGTTCTTC CASSIVVLEEQFF
TRBJ2-7 - - TRBV6-2/TRBV6-3 TGTGCCAGCAGTCCCTACTCCTACGAGCAGTACTTC CASSPYSYEQYF
TRBJ1-4 TRBD1 few TRBV27 TGTGCCAGCGGACTCCGACAGGGGGGAGGGGAAAAACTGTTTTTT CASGLRQGGGEKLFF
TRBJ1-2 TRBD1 few TRBV5-5 TGTGCCAGCAGCTCAATGACAGGGGACTATGGCTACACCTTC CASSSMTGDYGYTF
TRBJ1-3 - once TRBV27 TGTGCCAGCAGTCTACTAAGAGGAAACACCATATATTTT CASSLLRGNTIYF
TRBJ2-3 TRBD2 - TRBV7-2 TGTGCCAGCAGCTTGGGACTAGCGGGGGGCACAGATACGCAGTATTTT CASSLGLAGGTDTQYF
TRBJ1-5 - - TRBV7-8 TGTGCCAGCAGCTTAGCCGCCGGCGGTGATCAGCCCCAGCATTTT CASSLAAGGDQPQHF
TRBJ2-7 TRBD1 few TRBV6-6 TGTGCCAGCGGGAACAGGGGGTACGAGCAGTACTTC CASGNRGYEQYF
TRBJ1-2 TRBD1 - TRBV11-2 TGTGCCAGCAGCTCGGAACCCGGGACAGTAACCTTC CASSSEPGTVTF
TRBJ2-7 - - TRBV29-1 TGCAGCGTTGAAGTGGCGGGGCCTGCCTACGAGCAGTACTTC CSVEVAGPAYEQYF